This is a list of T cell receptor beta chains from one sample in a study of high-grade serous ovarian cancer treatment subgroups. The assay was immunoSEQ multiplex PCR, and TCRdb's table has in-frame clones only and misses some. This sample yields roughly 5,000 clones, of which 65% to 75% are seen a single time; about 6% belongs to the top ten. The sample was tumor tissue. The origin of the receptors is a human patient with high-grade serous ovarian cancer. Each CDR3 is given with its conserved first and last residue. A D gene is named only where the DNA matches it firmly. Clone sizes are given selectively: once, few, many, or a class where the clone is expanded.

abundance: -
len: 15
j_gene: TRBJ1-4
v_gene: TRBV28
d_gene: -
CDR3nt: TGTGCCAGCAGCGCCCGCCAAACAAGTAATGAAAAACTGTTTTTT
CDR3aa: CASSARQTSNEKLFF

abundance: -
len: 14
j_gene: TRBJ1-5
v_gene: TRBV10-2
d_gene: -
CDR3nt: TGCGCCAGCAGCTTGGGCCGGGGCAATCAGCCCCAGCATTTT
CDR3aa: CASSLGRGNQPQHF

abundance: -
len: 11
j_gene: TRBJ2-5
v_gene: TRBV19
d_gene: -
CDR3nt: TGTGCCACCGAACAGCAAGAGACCCAGTACTTC
CDR3aa: CATEQQETQYF

abundance: -
len: 14
j_gene: TRBJ2-1
v_gene: TRBV9
d_gene: -
CDR3nt: TGTGCCAGCAGCGTAGGACGGGACAACAATGAGCAGTTCTTC
CDR3aa: CASSVGRDNNEQFF

abundance: -
len: 17
j_gene: TRBJ2-3
v_gene: TRBV5-1
d_gene: -
CDR3nt: TGCGCCAGCAGCTTGGTAGGGGGAGGGAGTAGCACAGATACGCAGTATTTT
CDR3aa: CASSLVGGGSSTDTQYF

abundance: -
len: 18
j_gene: TRBJ2-4
v_gene: TRBV28
d_gene: -
CDR3nt: TGTGCCAGCAGTTTACCTCGACCTGGCAGGGTAACCAAAAACATTCAGTACTTC
CDR3aa: CASSLPRPGRVTKNIQYF

abundance: -
len: 15
j_gene: TRBJ2-5
v_gene: TRBV7-2
d_gene: -
CDR3nt: TGTGCCAGCAGCCTACAGTCGATGGAGGGAGAGACCCAGTACTTC
CDR3aa: CASSLQSMEGETQYF

abundance: -
len: 17
j_gene: TRBJ2-2
v_gene: TRBV7-9
d_gene: TRBD2
CDR3nt: TGTGCCAGCAGCTTAGCGCGCGGCGGGGGATTTACCGGGGAGCTGTTTTTT
CDR3aa: CASSLARGGGFTGELFF

abundance: -
len: 13
j_gene: TRBJ1-2
v_gene: TRBV5-5
d_gene: -
CDR3nt: TGTGCCAGCGCGGGGTTAAACAACTATGGCTACACCTTC
CDR3aa: CASAGLNNYGYTF

abundance: -
len: 13
j_gene: TRBJ1-3
v_gene: TRBV7-9
d_gene: -
CDR3nt: TGTGCCAGCAGCTTAGAGGGTCTAAACACCATATATTTT
CDR3aa: CASSLEGLNTIYF

abundance: -
len: 13
j_gene: TRBJ2-5
v_gene: TRBV6-1
d_gene: TRBD1
CDR3nt: TGTGCCAGCGAATGGACAGGGCAAGAGACCCAGTACTTC
CDR3aa: CASEWTGQETQYF

abundance: -
len: 13
j_gene: TRBJ1-4
v_gene: TRBV4-1
d_gene: -
CDR3nt: TGCGCCAGCAGCCAAGATTTAGAGTGGGCACCACTTTTC
CDR3aa: CASSQDLEWAPLF

abundance: -
len: 17
j_gene: TRBJ1-3
v_gene: TRBV7-8
d_gene: -
CDR3nt: TGTGCCAGCAGCTCAGTCAGGGGCTCGGGGCTGGGAAACACCATATATTTT
CDR3aa: CASSSVRGSGLGNTIYF

abundance: -
len: 15
j_gene: TRBJ2-1
v_gene: TRBV6-6
d_gene: TRBD1
CDR3nt: TGTGCCAGCACCTCAGGGGACAGCTTCTACAATGAGCAGTTCTTC
CDR3aa: CASTSGDSFYNEQFF

abundance: -
len: 12
j_gene: TRBJ1-2
v_gene: TRBV6-1
d_gene: TRBD1
CDR3nt: TGTGCCTGCTCTATGACAGGGGATGGCTACACCTTC
CDR3aa: CACSMTGDGYTF

abundance: -
len: 14
j_gene: TRBJ1-1
v_gene: TRBV28
d_gene: -
CDR3nt: TGTGCCAGCAGTTCGCCGGGGGATGGGGCTGAAGCTTTCTTT
CDR3aa: CASSSPGDGAEAFF

abundance: -
len: 11
j_gene: TRBJ1-1
v_gene: TRBV20-1
d_gene: -
CDR3nt: TGCAGTGCTGCACAGGGTGGTGAAGCTTTCTTT
CDR3aa: CSAAQGGEAFF

abundance: few
len: 15
j_gene: TRBJ2-2
v_gene: TRBV10-3
d_gene: -
CDR3nt: TGTGCCATCAGTGAGTTAGGGCCGAACACCGGGGAGCTGTTTTTT
CDR3aa: CAISELGPNTGELFF

abundance: -
len: 14
j_gene: TRBJ1-2
v_gene: TRBV7-9
d_gene: TRBD1
CDR3nt: TGTGCCAGCAGCGAGGGGACAGGGGGCCATGGCTACACCTTC
CDR3aa: CASSEGTGGHGYTF

abundance: -
len: 13
j_gene: TRBJ2-7
v_gene: TRBV7-9
d_gene: -
CDR3nt: TGTGCCAGCAGCTTAGTGGTAGTTCGCGAGCAGTACTTC
CDR3aa: CASSLVVVREQYF

abundance: -
len: 15
j_gene: TRBJ1-3
v_gene: TRBV18
d_gene: -
CDR3nt: TGTGCCAGCTCCTGGGAGGCTGTTTCTGGAAACACCATATATTTT
CDR3aa: CASSWEAVSGNTIYF

abundance: -
len: 14
j_gene: TRBJ1-5
v_gene: TRBV6-5
d_gene: TRBD1
CDR3nt: TGTGCCAGCAGCTCTTCAGGGGGCTATCAGCCCCAGCATTTT
CDR3aa: CASSSSGGYQPQHF

abundance: -
len: 12
j_gene: TRBJ2-7
v_gene: TRBV7-8
d_gene: -
CDR3nt: TGTGCCAGCAGCCTAAACTCCTACGAGCAGTACTTC
CDR3aa: CASSLNSYEQYF

abundance: few
len: 15
j_gene: TRBJ2-2
v_gene: TRBV5-1
d_gene: -
CDR3nt: TGCGCCAGCAGCACCGGACAGAGAAACACCGGGGAGCTGTTTTTT
CDR3aa: CASSTGQRNTGELFF

abundance: -
len: 13
j_gene: TRBJ2-3
v_gene: TRBV7-6
d_gene: -
CDR3nt: TGTGCCAGCAGCCTCATTTTCACAGATACGCAGTATTTT
CDR3aa: CASSLIFTDTQYF

abundance: -
len: 13
j_gene: TRBJ2-7
v_gene: TRBV7-2
d_gene: -
CDR3nt: TGTGCCAGCAGCTACCTTTTATCCTACGAGCAGTACTTC
CDR3aa: CASSYLLSYEQYF

abundance: -
len: 15
j_gene: TRBJ1-2
v_gene: TRBV6-4
d_gene: -
CDR3nt: TGTGCCAGCAGTCTGACGGGGGGCTCCGGGGAGGGCTACACCTTC
CDR3aa: CASSLTGGSGEGYTF

abundance: once
len: 13
j_gene: TRBJ2-2
v_gene: TRBV9
d_gene: -
CDR3nt: TGTGCCAGCAGCGTAAGGTTCACCGGGGAGCTGTTTTTT
CDR3aa: CASSVRFTGELFF

abundance: -
len: 16
j_gene: TRBJ1-1
v_gene: TRBV19
d_gene: -
CDR3nt: TGTGCCAGTAGTATTAAGGCCAGGGCGACGAACACTGAAGCTTTCTTT
CDR3aa: CASSIKARATNTEAFF

abundance: few
len: 14
j_gene: TRBJ2-2
v_gene: TRBV2
d_gene: TRBD1
CDR3nt: TGTGCCAGCAGGCAAACGACAGGGACCGGGGAGCTGTTTTTT
CDR3aa: CASRQTTGTGELFF

abundance: -
len: 14
j_gene: TRBJ1-5
v_gene: TRBV28
d_gene: -
CDR3nt: TGTGCCAGCTCGCCGGGTTTGAGCAATCAGCCCCAGCATTTT
CDR3aa: CASSPGLSNQPQHF

abundance: -
len: 17
j_gene: TRBJ2-7
v_gene: TRBV5-5
d_gene: -
CDR3nt: TGTGCCAGCACCCGAACCTTGAGGGGGGCTGGAAACTACGAGCAGTACTTC
CDR3aa: CASTRTLRGAGNYEQYF

abundance: -
len: 15
j_gene: TRBJ1-2
v_gene: TRBV5-1
d_gene: -
CDR3nt: TGCGCCAGCAGCTTGGGCGGCCCGTCGACTGATGGCTACACCTTC
CDR3aa: CASSLGGPSTDGYTF

abundance: -
len: 15
j_gene: TRBJ1-1
v_gene: TRBV2
d_gene: -
CDR3nt: TGTGCCAGCAGCCAAGGGTCCACAGCGAACACTGAAGCTTTCTTT
CDR3aa: CASSQGSTANTEAFF

abundance: few
len: 17
j_gene: TRBJ2-1
v_gene: TRBV5-1
d_gene: TRBD2
CDR3nt: TGCGCCAGCAGCCCAAAAGCGGGGGGGAGCTCCTACAATGAGCAGTTCTTC
CDR3aa: CASSPKAGGSSYNEQFF

abundance: -
len: 13
j_gene: TRBJ1-6
v_gene: TRBV6-5
d_gene: -
CDR3nt: TGTGCCAGCAGTTCCCCGGAAAATTCACCCCTCCACTTT
CDR3aa: CASSSPENSPLHF

abundance: -
len: 14
j_gene: TRBJ1-2
v_gene: TRBV28
d_gene: -
CDR3nt: TGTGCCAGCAGTTTTTCGGGGGGACGGGATGGCTACACCTTC
CDR3aa: CASSFSGGRDGYTF

abundance: -
len: 18
j_gene: TRBJ1-4
v_gene: TRBV4-1
d_gene: -
CDR3nt: TGCGCCAGCAGCCGTATAGGGGATGCAGGCTCAGGTAGTGAAAAACTGTTTTTT
CDR3aa: CASSRIGDAGSGSEKLFF

abundance: -
len: 15
j_gene: TRBJ1-1
v_gene: TRBV19
d_gene: -
CDR3nt: TGTGCCAGTAGTCCGCGGACCTTACTGAACACTGAAGCTTTCTTT
CDR3aa: CASSPRTLLNTEAFF

abundance: -
len: 17
j_gene: TRBJ2-3
v_gene: TRBV6-1
d_gene: TRBD2
CDR3nt: TGTGCCAGCAGTGAATTGGGAGCGGGGGGCCTTACAGATACGCAGTATTTT
CDR3aa: CASSELGAGGLTDTQYF

abundance: few
len: 16
j_gene: TRBJ1-2
v_gene: TRBV5-1
d_gene: -
CDR3nt: TGCGCCAGCAGCTTAGGGACGGGATCGGATTCGTATGGCTACACCTTC
CDR3aa: CASSLGTGSDSYGYTF

abundance: -
len: 16
j_gene: TRBJ2-1
v_gene: TRBV7-2
d_gene: TRBD2
CDR3nt: TGTGCCAGCAGCTTAGGAGGTCTAGCGGCATACAATGAGCAGTTCTTC
CDR3aa: CASSLGGLAAYNEQFF

abundance: -
len: 16
j_gene: TRBJ2-1
v_gene: TRBV19
d_gene: TRBD1
CDR3nt: TGTGCCAGTAGTGACCGCCGGGACAGGGGTAGCAATGAGCAGTTCTTC
CDR3aa: CASSDRRDRGSNEQFF

abundance: -
len: 14
j_gene: TRBJ2-1
v_gene: TRBV7-9
d_gene: -
CDR3nt: TGTGCCAGCAGCTTAGGTTTTCTAGTTTTAGAGCAGTTCTTC
CDR3aa: CASSLGFLVLEQFF

abundance: -
len: 13
j_gene: TRBJ2-5
v_gene: TRBV10-2
d_gene: -
CDR3nt: TGCGCCAGCAGTGAGAGGGCGAGGGAGACCCAGTACTTC
CDR3aa: CASSERARETQYF

abundance: -
len: 14
j_gene: TRBJ1-1
v_gene: TRBV25-1
d_gene: TRBD1
CDR3nt: TGTGCCAGCAGCAGGGCAGGGGGCGGTCGTGAAGCTTTCTTT
CDR3aa: CASSRAGGGREAFF

abundance: -
len: 15
j_gene: TRBJ1-3
v_gene: TRBV5-4
d_gene: TRBD1
CDR3nt: TGTGCCAGCAGCCCGGGACAGCGCTCTGGAAACACCATATATTTT
CDR3aa: CASSPGQRSGNTIYF

abundance: -
len: 15
j_gene: TRBJ1-4
v_gene: TRBV7-2
d_gene: -
CDR3nt: TGTGCCAGCAGCTCAACAGGAATTTTCAATGAAAAACTGTTTTTT
CDR3aa: CASSSTGIFNEKLFF

abundance: -
len: 13
j_gene: TRBJ1-4
v_gene: TRBV5-8
d_gene: -
CDR3nt: TGTGCCAGCAGGAGCCACGGACAAGAAAAACTGTTTTTT
CDR3aa: CASRSHGQEKLFF

abundance: -
len: 14
j_gene: TRBJ2-3
v_gene: TRBV7-9
d_gene: TRBD2
CDR3nt: TGTGCCAGCAGCTCCGGGACTAGTACAGATACGCAGTATTTT
CDR3aa: CASSSGTSTDTQYF

abundance: -
len: 17
j_gene: TRBJ2-1
v_gene: TRBV9
d_gene: TRBD2
CDR3nt: TGTGCCAGCAGCGTCAGCGGGACTAGCGGGAGAAACAATGAGCAGTTCTTC
CDR3aa: CASSVSGTSGRNNEQFF

abundance: few
len: 15
j_gene: TRBJ2-1
v_gene: TRBV5-5
d_gene: TRBD1
CDR3nt: TGTGCCAGCAGCTTATTTCCACAGGGGGACAATGAGCAGTTCTTC
CDR3aa: CASSLFPQGDNEQFF

abundance: -
len: 13
j_gene: TRBJ1-2
v_gene: TRBV30
d_gene: -
CDR3nt: TGTGCCTGGAGTAGGGGAGCTAACTATGGCTACACCTTC
CDR3aa: CAWSRGANYGYTF

abundance: -
len: 19
j_gene: TRBJ2-3
v_gene: TRBV5-6
d_gene: -
CDR3nt: TGTGCCAGCAGCACACTGACAGGGGACGGACGGGGGGATCCAGATACGCAGTATTTT
CDR3aa: CASSTLTGDGRGDPDTQYF

abundance: -
len: 16
j_gene: TRBJ2-1
v_gene: TRBV5-4
d_gene: TRBD2
CDR3nt: TGTGCCAGCAGCTTGGCGGGGGGGGGCTCCTACAATGAGCAGTTCTTC
CDR3aa: CASSLAGGGSYNEQFF

abundance: -
len: 13
j_gene: TRBJ1-1
v_gene: TRBV7-6
d_gene: -
CDR3nt: TGTGCCAGCAGCTTCGGTTCGAACACTGAAGCTTTCTTT
CDR3aa: CASSFGSNTEAFF

abundance: -
len: 14
j_gene: TRBJ1-2
v_gene: TRBV6-4
d_gene: -
CDR3nt: TGTGCCAGCAGTGACTCTAATACAGGGAGTGGTCACACCTTC
CDR3aa: CASSDSNTGSGHTF

abundance: -
len: 14
j_gene: TRBJ1-2
v_gene: TRBV29-1
d_gene: -
CDR3nt: TGCAGCGTTGAAGGGAGAGAGGGGAACTATGGCTACACCTTC
CDR3aa: CSVEGREGNYGYTF

abundance: -
len: 15
j_gene: TRBJ2-7
v_gene: TRBV5-1
d_gene: TRBD1
CDR3nt: TGCGCCAGCAGCTTGTACGGGACAGGGGACGGGGAGCAGTACTTC
CDR3aa: CASSLYGTGDGEQYF

abundance: -
len: 12
j_gene: TRBJ1-2
v_gene: TRBV2
d_gene: -
CDR3nt: TGTGCCAGCAATGGAGGGATTGATGGCTACACCTTC
CDR3aa: CASNGGIDGYTF